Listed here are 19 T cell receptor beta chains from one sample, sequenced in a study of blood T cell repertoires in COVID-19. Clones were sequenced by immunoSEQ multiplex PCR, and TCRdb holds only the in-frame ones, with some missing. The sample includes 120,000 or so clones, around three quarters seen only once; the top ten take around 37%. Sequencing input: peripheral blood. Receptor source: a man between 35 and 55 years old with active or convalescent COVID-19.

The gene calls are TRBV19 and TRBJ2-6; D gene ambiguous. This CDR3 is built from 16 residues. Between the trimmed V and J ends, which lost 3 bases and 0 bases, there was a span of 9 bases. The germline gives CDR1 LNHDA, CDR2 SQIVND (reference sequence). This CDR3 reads CASSIWQNSGANVLTF. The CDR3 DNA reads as TGTGCCAGTAGTATTTGGCAGAACTCTGGGGCCAACGTCCTGACTTTC.

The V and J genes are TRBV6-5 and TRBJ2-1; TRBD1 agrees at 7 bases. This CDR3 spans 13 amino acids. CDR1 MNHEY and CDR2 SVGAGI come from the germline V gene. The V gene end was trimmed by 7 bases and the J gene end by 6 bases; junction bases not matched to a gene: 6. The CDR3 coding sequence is TGTGCCAGCAACCCCCCAGGGGGCAATGAGCAGTTCTTC. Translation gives CASNPPGGNEQFF.

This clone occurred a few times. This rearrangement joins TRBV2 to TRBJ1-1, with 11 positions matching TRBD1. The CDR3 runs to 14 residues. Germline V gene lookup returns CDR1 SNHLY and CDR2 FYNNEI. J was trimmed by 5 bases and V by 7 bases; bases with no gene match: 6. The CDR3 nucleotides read TGTGCCAGCACGGAGGGACAGGGGGGGACTGAAGCTTTCTTT. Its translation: CASTEGQGGTEAFF.

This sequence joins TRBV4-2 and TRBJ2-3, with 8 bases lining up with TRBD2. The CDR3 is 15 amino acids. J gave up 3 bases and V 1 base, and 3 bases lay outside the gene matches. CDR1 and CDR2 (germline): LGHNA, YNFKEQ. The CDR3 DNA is TGTGCCAGCAGCCAAGCGGGGGGGAGGACAGATACGCAGTATTTT. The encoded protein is CASSQAGGRTDTQYF.

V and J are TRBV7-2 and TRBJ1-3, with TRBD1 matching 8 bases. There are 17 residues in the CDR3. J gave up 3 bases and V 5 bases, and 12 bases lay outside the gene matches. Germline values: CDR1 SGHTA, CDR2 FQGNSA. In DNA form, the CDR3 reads TGTGCCAGCAGCCGGAAACGTGCAGGGGGCATTGGAAACACCATATATTTT. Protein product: CASSRKRAGGIGNTIYF.

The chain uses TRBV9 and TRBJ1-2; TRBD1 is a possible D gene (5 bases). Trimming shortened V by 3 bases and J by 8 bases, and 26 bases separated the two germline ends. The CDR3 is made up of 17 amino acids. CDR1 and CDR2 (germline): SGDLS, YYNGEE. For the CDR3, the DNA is TGTGCCAGCAGCGCAGAAGGGGTCGGGCCTCCAAGGAGCGGCTACACCTTC. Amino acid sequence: CASSAEGVGPPRSGYTF.

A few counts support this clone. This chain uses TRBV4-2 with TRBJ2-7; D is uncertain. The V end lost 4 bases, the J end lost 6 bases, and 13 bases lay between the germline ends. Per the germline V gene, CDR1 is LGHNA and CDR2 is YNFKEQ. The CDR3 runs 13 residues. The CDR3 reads CASSREVESEQYF. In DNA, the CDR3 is TGTGCCAGCAGCCGAGAGGTTGAGTCCGAGCAGTACTTC.

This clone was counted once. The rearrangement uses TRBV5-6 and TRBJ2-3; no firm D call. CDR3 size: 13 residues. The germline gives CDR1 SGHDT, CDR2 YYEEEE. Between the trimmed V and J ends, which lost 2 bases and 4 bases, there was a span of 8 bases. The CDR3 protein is CASSFRVADTQYF. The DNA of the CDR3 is TGTGCCAGCAGCTTCCGAGTGGCAGATACGCAGTATTTT.

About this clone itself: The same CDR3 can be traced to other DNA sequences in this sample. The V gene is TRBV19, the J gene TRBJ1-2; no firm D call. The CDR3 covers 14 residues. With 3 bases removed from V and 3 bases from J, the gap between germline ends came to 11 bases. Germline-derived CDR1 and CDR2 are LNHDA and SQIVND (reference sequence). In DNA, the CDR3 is TGTGCCAGTAGTATCCCCCCCGGGGACTATGGCTACACCTTC. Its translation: CASSIPPGDYGYTF.

The CDR3 is CASSHKQGEAFF. The CDR3 nucleotides read TGCGCCAGCAGCCATAAACAGGGTGAAGCTTTCTTT. The V and J genes are TRBV4-1 and TRBJ1-1; D might be TRBD1 (6 bases). The V gene lost 3 bases and the J gene lost 7 bases, with 9 bases spanning the gap. This CDR3 region has 12 residues. Germline-derived CDR1 and CDR2 are MGHRA and YSYEKL.

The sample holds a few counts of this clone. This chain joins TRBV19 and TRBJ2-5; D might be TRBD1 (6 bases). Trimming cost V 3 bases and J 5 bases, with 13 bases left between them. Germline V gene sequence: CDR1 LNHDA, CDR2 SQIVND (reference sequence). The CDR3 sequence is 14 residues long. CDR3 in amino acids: CASSMGHTPETQYF. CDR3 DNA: TGTGCCAGTAGTATGGGACACACCCCGGAGACCCAGTACTTC.

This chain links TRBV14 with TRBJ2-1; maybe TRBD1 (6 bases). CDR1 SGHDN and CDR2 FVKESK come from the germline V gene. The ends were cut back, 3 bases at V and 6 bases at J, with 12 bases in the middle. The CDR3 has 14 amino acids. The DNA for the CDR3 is TGTGCCAGCAGCCAGATGGGGACACCCAATGAGCAGTTCTTC. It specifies CASSQMGTPNEQFF.

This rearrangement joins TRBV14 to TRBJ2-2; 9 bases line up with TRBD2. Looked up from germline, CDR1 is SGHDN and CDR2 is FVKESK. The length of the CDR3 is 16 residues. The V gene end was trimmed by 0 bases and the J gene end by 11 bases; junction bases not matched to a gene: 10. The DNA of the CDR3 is TGTGCCAGCAGCCAAGACGAGGGACTAGCTATCCCAGAGCTGTTTTTT. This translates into CASSQDEGLAIPELFF.

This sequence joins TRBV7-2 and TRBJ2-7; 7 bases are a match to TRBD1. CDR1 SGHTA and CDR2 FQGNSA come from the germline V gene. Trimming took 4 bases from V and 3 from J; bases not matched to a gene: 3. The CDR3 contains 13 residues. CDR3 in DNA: TGTGCCAGCAGCTCGACAGGGAACTACGAGCAGTACTTC. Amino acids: CASSSTGNYEQYF. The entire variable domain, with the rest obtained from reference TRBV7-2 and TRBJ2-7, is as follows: GAGVSQSPSNKVTEKGKDVELRCDPISGHTALYWYRQSLGQGLEFLIYFQGNSAPDKSGLPSDRFSAERTGGSVSTLTIQRTQQEDSAVYLCASSSTGNYEQYFGPGTRLTVT.

The CDR3 loop is CASRPPGGSTQYF. The CDR3 DNA sequence: TGTGCCAGCAGACCCCCAGGGGGAAGTACGCAGTATTTT. The genes are TRBV27 and TRBJ2-3; 7 bases are a match to TRBD1. After removal of 6 bases from V and 8 bases from J, the junction contained 8 bases not matched to a gene. Germline CDR1 is MNHEY and CDR2 is SMNVEV (reference sequence). The CDR3 is 13 amino acids.

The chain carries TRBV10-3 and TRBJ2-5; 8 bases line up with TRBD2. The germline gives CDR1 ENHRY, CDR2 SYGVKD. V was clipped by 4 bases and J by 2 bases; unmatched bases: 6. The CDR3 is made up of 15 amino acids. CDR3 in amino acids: CAISAILAEQETQYF. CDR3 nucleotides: TGTGCCATCAGTGCCATACTAGCGGAGCAAGAGACCCAGTACTTC.

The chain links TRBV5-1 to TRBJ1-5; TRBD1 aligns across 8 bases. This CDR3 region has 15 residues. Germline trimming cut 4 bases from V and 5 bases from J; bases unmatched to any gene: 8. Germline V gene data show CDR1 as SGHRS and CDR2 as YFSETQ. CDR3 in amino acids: CASSPEAGGHQPQHF. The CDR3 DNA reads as TGCGCCAGCAGCCCGGAAGCAGGGGGCCATCAGCCCCAGCATTTT.

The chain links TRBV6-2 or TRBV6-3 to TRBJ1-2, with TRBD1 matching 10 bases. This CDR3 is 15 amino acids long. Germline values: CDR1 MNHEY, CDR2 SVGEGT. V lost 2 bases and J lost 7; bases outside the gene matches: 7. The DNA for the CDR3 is TGTGCCAGCAGTTACCCCGGGACAGGGGTAAGTGGCTACACCTTC. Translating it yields CASSYPGTGVSGYTF.

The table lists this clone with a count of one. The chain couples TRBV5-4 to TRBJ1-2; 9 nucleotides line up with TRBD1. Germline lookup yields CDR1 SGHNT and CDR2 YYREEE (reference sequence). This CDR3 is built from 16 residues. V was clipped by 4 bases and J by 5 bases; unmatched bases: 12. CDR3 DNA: TGTGCCAGCAGCAATACAGGGGGCAGGGACGGTTATGGCTACACCTTC. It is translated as CASSNTGGRDGYGYTF.